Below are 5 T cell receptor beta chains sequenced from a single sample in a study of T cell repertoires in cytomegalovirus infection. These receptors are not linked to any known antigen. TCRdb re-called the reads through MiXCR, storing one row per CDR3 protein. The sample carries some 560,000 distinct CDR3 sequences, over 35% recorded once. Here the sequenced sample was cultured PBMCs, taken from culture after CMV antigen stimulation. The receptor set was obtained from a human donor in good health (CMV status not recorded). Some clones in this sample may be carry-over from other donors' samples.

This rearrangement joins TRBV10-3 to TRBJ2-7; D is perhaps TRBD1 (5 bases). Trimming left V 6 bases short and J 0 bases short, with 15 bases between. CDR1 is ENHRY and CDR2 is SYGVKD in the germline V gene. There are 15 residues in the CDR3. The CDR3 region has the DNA TGTGCCATCAGCGGAGACAGCTATAACTCCTACGAGCAGTACTTC. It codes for CAISGDSYNSYEQYF.

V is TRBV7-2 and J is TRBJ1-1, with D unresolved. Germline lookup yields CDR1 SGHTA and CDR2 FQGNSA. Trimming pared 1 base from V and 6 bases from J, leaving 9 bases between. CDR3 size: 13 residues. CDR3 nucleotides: TGTGCCAGCAGCTTAGTTCAGATCGCTGAAGCTTTCTTT. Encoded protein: CASSLVQIAEAFF.

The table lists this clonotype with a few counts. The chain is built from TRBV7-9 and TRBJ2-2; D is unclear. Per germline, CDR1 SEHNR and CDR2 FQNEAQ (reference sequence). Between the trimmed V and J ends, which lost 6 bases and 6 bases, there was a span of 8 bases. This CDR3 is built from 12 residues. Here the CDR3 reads CASSFSSGELFF. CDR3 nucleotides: TGTGCCAGCAGTTTCTCTTCCGGGGAGCTGTTTTTT.

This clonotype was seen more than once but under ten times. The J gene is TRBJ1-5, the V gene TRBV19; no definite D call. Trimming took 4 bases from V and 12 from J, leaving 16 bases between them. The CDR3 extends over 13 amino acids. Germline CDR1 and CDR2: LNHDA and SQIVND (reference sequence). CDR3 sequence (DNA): TGTGCCAGTAGTACCTCCGGCCCGGGGAGCCAGCATTTT. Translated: CASSTSGPGSQHF.

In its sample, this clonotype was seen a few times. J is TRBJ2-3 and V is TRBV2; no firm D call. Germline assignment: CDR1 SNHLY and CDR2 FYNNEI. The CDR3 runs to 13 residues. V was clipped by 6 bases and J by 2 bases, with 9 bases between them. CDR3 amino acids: CASSGAPTDTQYF. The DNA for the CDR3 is TGTGCCAGCAGCGGAGCCCCCACAGATACGCAGTATTTT.